This TCR beta chain was retrieved from a study of blood T cell repertoires in COVID-19. Study information: COVID-19 samples from acute and convalescent phases originated in the United States, Italy and Spain. T cells, B-cell-depleted T cells, or PBMCs supplied cDNA or gDNA.

Per the original data handling: Amplification of reference gene primers was used by the study to estimate nucleated cell counts. Sequencing used immunoSEQ multiplex PCR; TCRdb keeps in-frame clones, though not all of them. Clone size and the V and J calls come from that table; the DNA yielded D and trimming. This sample has 350,000 to 400,000 clones, with 80% to 90% found just once. Seattle's cohort entered during active infection and was followed longitudinally. V was clipped by 3 bases and J by 6 bases, with 8 bases between them. CDR3 size: 13 residues. Per the germline V gene, CDR1 is PRHDT and CDR2 is FYEKMQ (reference sequence).

The sequence came from a woman under 40 with COVID-19, enrolled during active disease. The sequenced sample was peripheral blood. The gene calls are TRBV13 and TRBJ2-2; D ambiguous. CDR3 amino acids: CASSFRGSGELFF. CDR3 coding DNA: TGTGCCAGCAGCTTTCGAGGATCCGGGGAGCTGTTTTTT.